Below, 6 T cell receptor beta chains from the same sample are listed, as sequenced in a study of blood T cell repertoires in COVID-19 (dated by TCRdb to 2018 to 2020). The library was obtained by the immunoSEQ multiplex PCR assay. TCRdb carries this immuneACCESS record with in-frame sequences only. Its versions omit some clonotypes, under half of them owing to an unresolved V gene in the studies checked, with the rest unexplained. The sample contains over 150,000 clones, roughly 83% of them found a single time. Around an eighth of the sample is taken by the ten largest. The material sequenced was peripheral blood. The receptors originated from a woman aged 60-75 years with COVID-19, enrolled during active disease.

Only one count was recorded for this clone. This rearrangement joins TRBV5-6 to TRBJ1-2; 7 bases line up with TRBD1. Germline V CDR1 and CDR2: SGHDT, YYEEEE. The CDR3 sequence is 14 residues long. V trimming: 3 bases; J trimming: 5 bases; junction bases outside the gene matches: 7. The CDR3 is CASSSQGTEYGYTF. The CDR3 DNA sequence: TGTGCCAGCAGCTCCCAGGGGACAGAATATGGCTACACCTTC.

The J gene is TRBJ1-3, the V gene TRBV9, with 10 bases matching TRBD1. The CDR3 has 15 residues. Trimming took 3 bases from V and 3 from J; bases not matched to a gene: 3. The germline gives CDR1 SGDLS, CDR2 YYNGEE. The CDR3 DNA reads as TGTGCCAGCAGCGGACAGGGGGCTGATGGAAACACCATATATTTT. Encoded protein: CASSGQGADGNTIYF. The entire variable domain, with the rest obtained from reference TRBV9 and TRBJ1-3, is as follows: DSGVTQTPKHLITATGQRVTLRCSPRSGDLSVYWYQQSLDQGLQFLIQYYNGEERAKGNILERFSAQQFPDLHSELNLSSLELGDSALYFCASSGQGADGNTIYFGEGSWLTVV.

V gene TRBV5-8 combines with J gene TRBJ2-2, with a possible D match to TRBD1 (5 bases). Trimming took 6 bases from V and 7 from J, leaving 19 bases between them. Germline V gene sequence: CDR1 SGHTS, CDR2 YDEGEE. CDR3 size: 15 residues. The CDR3 DNA follows: TGTGCCAGCACCCAGGGTAGCCGCGTGGACGGGGAGCTGTTTTTT. Amino acids: CASTQGSRVDGELFF.

This clone appeared once. The J gene is TRBJ2-5, the V gene TRBV11-2; D is undetermined. CDR3 length equals 12 residues. The V end lost 1 base, the J end lost 5 bases, and 5 bases lay between the germline ends. Germline V CDR1 and CDR2: SGHAT, FQNNGV. CDR3 loop: CASSLARETQYF. The DNA of the CDR3 is TGTGCCAGCAGCTTAGCTCGGGAGACCCAGTACTTC.

The chain joins TRBV12-3 or TRBV12-4 to TRBJ1-2; D remains unclear. The V end was cut by 2 bases, the J end by 3 bases, with 4 bases between. This CDR3 has 12 amino acids. In nucleotides, the CDR3 is TGTGCCAGCAGTTTATCCGACTATGGCTACACCTTC. It yields the protein CASSLSDYGYTF.

The rearrangement joins TRBV30 to TRBJ1-3, with D perhaps matching TRBD1 (5 bases). This CDR3 spans 14 amino acids. Germline V gene sequence: CDR1 GTSNPN, CDR2 SVGIG (reference sequence). Trimming left V 2 bases short and J 2 bases short, with 10 bases between. CDR3 sequence (DNA): TGTGCCTGGAGTCCGGGGGGGACTGGAAACACCATATATTTT. Translating it yields CAWSPGGTGNTIYF. Together with reference TRBV30 and TRBJ1-3, the CDR3 gives the full variable domain: SQTIHQWPATLVQPVGSPLSLECTVEGTSNPNLYWYRQAAGRGLQLLFYSVGIGQISSEVPQNLSASRPQDRQFILSSKKLLLSDSGFYLCAWSPGGTGNTIYFGEGSWLTVV.